These 26 T cell receptor beta chains came from one sample sequenced in a study of shared clonotypes between healthy human individuals. Sequencing was performed with immunoSEQ multiplex PCR; in TCRdb, only in-frame clones are kept and a portion is missing. The sample records roughly 1 million clones, approximately 78% being singletons. Material: memory CD4+ T cells from PBMCs. This sample's subset: CD45RA-negative fraction. The receptors originated from a man aged 18 to 29 in good health. Some clones in this sample may be carry-over from other donors' samples.

This chain uses TRBV5-1 with TRBJ1-4, with a weak D call TRBD1 (5 bases). Trimming removed 3 bases at V and 0 bases at J, with 12 bases between. This CDR3 comprises 16 residues. Germline V gives CDR1 SGHRS, CDR2 YFSETQ. The DNA for the CDR3 is TGCGCCAGCAGCTCTGGACATGTTGCAACTAATGAAAAACTGTTTTTT. It specifies CASSSGHVATNEKLFF.

This sequence joins TRBV5-4 and TRBJ2-7; no reliable D call. CDR3 length: 14 residues. CDR1 and CDR2 (germline): SGHNT, YYREEE (reference sequence). Trimming took 4 bases from V and 6 from J, leaving 17 bases between them. The CDR3 here is CASSPDGRPGEQYF. The CDR3 nucleotides are TGTGCCAGCAGCCCTGACGGCCGGCCAGGCGAGCAGTACTTC.

The genes are TRBV5-4 and TRBJ2-1; TRBD2 might be the D (6 bases). In germline, CDR1 is SGHNT, CDR2 YYREEE (reference sequence). This CDR3 contains 15 residues. With 0 bases removed from V and 10 bases from J, the gap between germline ends came to 17 bases. This CDR3 is CASSLAPSSGREQFF. Here the CDR3 DNA reads TGTGCCAGCAGCTTGGCCCCATCCTCGGGGAGGGAGCAGTTCTTC.

The chain combines TRBV7-3 with TRBJ2-5, with 7 bases that match TRBD1. CDR3 size: 14 residues. Trimming removed 5 bases from V and 5 bases from J; junction bases left unmatched: 8. Looked up from germline, CDR1 is SGHTA and CDR2 is FQGTGA. This CDR3 reads CASSLDRWDETQYF. The CDR3, as DNA: TGTGCCAGCAGCCTGGACAGGTGGGATGAGACCCAGTACTTC.

J is TRBJ2-7 and V is TRBV5-1; 7 nucleotides line up with TRBD1. CDR1 is SGHRS, CDR2 YFSETQ, per germline. Trimming removed 3 bases from V and 6 bases from J; junction bases left unmatched: 15. The CDR3 runs 16 residues. The CDR3 DNA reads as TGCGCCAGCAGCTACCGCTCCGGGACAGTAGCACCCGAGCAGTACTTC. Residues: CASSYRSGTVAPEQYF. The full variable domain, rest sourced from reference TRBV5-1 and TRBJ2-7, is KAGVTQTPRYLIKTRGQQVTLSCSPISGHRSVSWYQQTPGQGLQFLFEYFSETQRNKGNFPGRFSGRQFSNSRSEMNVSTLELGDSALYLCASSYRSGTVAPEQYFGPGTRLTVT.

The chain combines TRBV14 with TRBJ2-7; TRBD2 aligns across 8 bases. Looked up from germline, CDR1 is SGHDN and CDR2 is FVKESK. V lost 3 bases and J lost 12; bases outside the gene matches: 10. This CDR3 is 13 amino acids long. CDR3 region: CASSHLPAGEAYF. DNA for the CDR3: TGTGCCAGCAGCCATTTACCAGCGGGAGAAGCGTACTTC.

This chain joins TRBV30 and TRBJ1-2; 8 bases are a match to TRBD1. This CDR3 comprises 13 residues. The V segment lost 5 bases and the J segment 2 bases; nucleotides outside the gene matches: 4. Germline V CDR1 and CDR2: GTSNPN, SVGIG (reference sequence). CDR3 bases: TGTGCCTGGGGGAGACAGGGGAACTATGGCTACACCTTC. Its translation is CAWGRQGNYGYTF.

This rearrangement joins TRBV9 to TRBJ2-5; D gene uncertain. Trimming pared 4 bases from V and 0 bases from J, leaving 10 bases between. Germline values: CDR1 SGDLS, CDR2 YYNGEE. This CDR3 is built from 14 residues. CDR3 loop: CASSSDMYQETQYF. For the CDR3, the DNA is TGTGCCAGCAGCTCCGACATGTACCAAGAGACCCAGTACTTC.

V gene TRBV10-2 combines with J gene TRBJ1-1, with D perhaps matching TRBD1 (5 bases). This CDR3 is 14 amino acids long. The V and J ends lost 6 bases and 1 base respectively, with 12 bases between them. From germline, CDR1 is WSHSY and CDR2 SAAADI. CDR3 sequence (DNA): TGCGCCAGCAGCCTGGGGCAGGGGAACACTGAAGCTTTCTTT. The encoded protein is CASSLGQGNTEAFF.

The chain carries TRBV2 and TRBJ2-1; D not certain. V shed 7 bases and J shed 6 bases, with 4 bases lying between them. Germline CDR1 SNHLY, CDR2 FYNNEI. The CDR3 has 10 amino acids. CDR3 residues: CASMSNEQFF. The CDR3 bases are TGTGCCAGCATGTCCAATGAGCAGTTCTTC.

Points on this clone: A read error may account for a junction end that differs from germline. CDR3 bases: TGTGCCACCAGCAGGGGGTCTCGACAGGGTAGAATCTATCGCTACACCTTC. Amino acid sequence: CATSRGSRQGRIYRYTF. The genes are TRBV15 and TRBJ1-2; 7 bases match TRBD1. Looked up from germline, CDR1 is LNHNV and CDR2 is YYDKDF (reference sequence). The CDR3 totals 17 residues.

To note about this clone: The sample carries other DNA sequences with the same CDR3. The V call is TRBV5-1, the J call TRBJ2-5, with D possibly TRBD2 on 6 matching bases. The CDR3 totals 14 residues. Germline CDR1 and CDR2: SGHRS and YFSETQ. V lost 1 base, J lost 5 bases, and 12 bases lay in between. This CDR3 is CASSLSGSGETQYF. For the CDR3, the DNA is TGCGCCAGCAGCTTGTCCGGGAGTGGGGAGACCCAGTACTTC.

This clone has only a few counts. Additional DNA sequences in this sample encode the identical CDR3. The chain employs TRBV7-2 and TRBJ2-1; D not resolved. CDR3 length equals 13 residues. V was cut by 1 base and J by 4 bases, with 5 bases left in between. The germline V gene has CDR1 SGHTA and CDR2 FQGNSA. The CDR3 DNA sequence: TGTGCCAGCAGCTTAGGGTTGTACAATGAGCAGTTCTTC. This codes for CASSLGLYNEQFF.

V is TRBV5-1 and J is TRBJ2-7; no clear D. The ends were cut back, 1 base at V and 6 bases at J, with 11 bases in the middle. The CDR3 is made up of 13 amino acids. The germline CDR1 and CDR2 sequences are SGHRS and YFSETQ. CDR3 region: CASSLFPTAEQYF. DNA for the CDR3: TGCGCCAGCAGCTTGTTCCCCACGGCCGAGCAGTACTTC.

The genes are TRBV10-3 and TRBJ2-3, with unresolved D. V was trimmed by 10 bases and J by 2 bases, leaving 10 bases between them. Germline V CDR1 and CDR2: ENHRY, SYGVKD. This CDR3 is 12 amino acids long. CDR3 in amino acids: CATLQDTDTQYF. CDR3 DNA: TGTGCCACCCTACAAGACACAGATACGCAGTATTTT.

In DNA, the CDR3 is TGTGCCAGCAGCTTAGTGGGGGCGACAGGGGTGCGCAATCAGCCCCAGCATTTT. Amino acid sequence: CASSLVGATGVRNQPQHF. The rearrangement links TRBV7-9 to TRBJ1-5, with 8 bases fitting TRBD1. The CDR3 runs 18 residues. Germline CDR1 reads SEHNR; CDR2 reads FQNEAQ (reference sequence). Trimming at V came to 1 base and at J to 2 bases, leaving 10 bases not matched to a gene.

CDR3 in amino acids: CASSFLQGRDEAFF. The CDR3 DNA follows: TGTGCCAGCAGCTTTCTACAGGGAAGAGATGAAGCTTTCTTT. The V gene is TRBV7-8, the J gene TRBJ1-1, with a tentative D call TRBD1 (6 bases). The V end lost 3 bases, the J end lost 7 bases, and 15 bases lay between the germline ends. The CDR3 covers 14 residues. Germline CDR1 is SGHVS and CDR2 is FQNEAQ.

The J gene is TRBJ1-2, the V gene TRBV4-1; 10 bases fit TRBD1. Trimming removed 3 bases from V and 8 bases from J; junction bases left unmatched: 6. This CDR3 contains 14 residues. Germline V gives CDR1 MGHRA, CDR2 YSYEKL. The CDR3 nucleotides are TGCGCCAGCAGCCACGCTGACAGGGGGCGAGGCTACACCTTC. Its protein is CASSHADRGRGYTF.

DNA for the CDR3: TGCGCCAGCAGCTTGGCCGGCCTGGGGAGTGGCTACACCTTC. It is translated as CASSLAGLGSGYTF. The chain uses TRBV5-1 and TRBJ1-2; D unresolved. Germline CDR1 and CDR2: SGHRS and YFSETQ. V dropped 0 bases and J dropped 7 bases, with 13 bases sitting between them. The CDR3 loop spans 14 amino acids.

This clone was seen at least ten times. The chain recombines TRBV11-2 with TRBJ2-5, with 9 bases aligning to TRBD2. The CDR3 has 14 amino acids. From germline, CDR1 is SGHAT and CDR2 FQNNGV. V dropped 3 bases and J dropped 4; count of bases not matched to a gene: 3. CDR3 residues: CASSFGLASETQYF. The CDR3 nucleotides are TGTGCCAGCAGCTTTGGACTAGCGTCAGAGACCCAGTACTTC.

This clone has at least ten counts. The chain couples TRBV19 to TRBJ2-3; the D is unclear. The CDR3 runs 12 residues. V lost 7 bases and J lost 6, with 11 bases in between. Germline assignment: CDR1 LNHDA and CDR2 SQIVND (reference sequence). The CDR3 DNA sequence: TGTGCCAGTATGGCCCACATGGATACGCAGTATTTT. Protein sequence: CASMAHMDTQYF.

The chain couples TRBV11-2 to TRBJ2-5; D gene uncertain. Trimming stripped 1 base from V and 3 bases from J, with 6 bases between. CDR1 and CDR2 (germline): SGHAT, FQNNGV. There are 13 residues in the CDR3. CDR3 sequence (DNA): TGTGCCAGCAGCTTAGGGGTTAAAGAGACCCAGTACTTC. Encoded protein: CASSLGVKETQYF. Filled out from reference TRBV11-2 and TRBJ2-5, the complete variable domain reads EAGVAQSPRYKIIEKRQSVAFWCNPISGHATLYWYQQILGQGPKLLIQFQNNGVVDDSQLPKDRFSAERLKGVDSTLKIQPAKLEDSAVYLCASSLGVKETQYFGPGTRLLVL.

This clone occurred many times. Other DNA sequences of this sample code for an identical CDR3. The chain combines TRBV10-3 with TRBJ2-5; D gene ambiguous. The CDR3 has 11 residues. Trimming removed 2 bases at V and 5 bases at J, with 3 bases between. Germline CDR1 and CDR2: ENHRY and SYGVKD. The CDR3 sequence is CAISEGETQYF. CDR3 DNA sequence: TGTGCCATCAGTGAGGGGGAGACCCAGTACTTC.

The V gene is TRBV5-1, the J gene TRBJ2-7; TRBD2 matches at 7 bases. Germline-derived CDR1 and CDR2 are SGHRS and YFSETQ. The J segment lost 6 bases and the V segment lost 2 bases, leaving 17 bases of the junction unmatched. This CDR3 spans 17 amino acids. CDR3 nucleotide sequence: TGCGCCAGCAGCTTTTCCCCCCTGGGCGGGAGCCTCGCCGAGCAGTACTTC. It is translated as CASSFSPLGGSLAEQYF.

In its sample, this clone was seen many times. This chain links TRBV4-3 with TRBJ1-2; D is unclear. Germline V gene data show CDR1 as LGHNA and CDR2 as YSLEER. Trimming left V 2 bases short and J 5 bases short, with 15 bases between. This CDR3 has 15 residues. CDR3 residues: CASSQQFGGIYGYTF. CDR3 in DNA: TGCGCCAGCAGCCAACAGTTTGGAGGGATATATGGCTACACCTTC.

The chain is built from TRBV6-4 and TRBJ2-1; perhaps TRBD2 as D (6 bases). CDR1 is MRHNA and CDR2 is SNTAGT in the germline V gene. The V gene lost 3 bases and the J gene lost 3 bases, with 12 bases spanning the gap. The CDR3 length is 15 residues. This CDR3 is CASSDGLRGYNEQFF. Here the CDR3 DNA reads TGTGCCAGCAGTGATGGACTAAGGGGCTACAATGAGCAGTTCTTC.